The T cell receptor beta chain described here comes from a study of shared clonotypes between healthy human individuals. Trimming took 0 bases from V and 7 from J, leaving 20 bases between them. Germline V CDR1 and CDR2: SGHRS, YFSETQ. This CDR3 is 16 amino acids long. The table came from immunoSEQ multiplex PCR; TCRdb's copy has only in-frame clones and leaves some out. The data contain about 2.5 million clones, 85% to 95% of them singletons. The material sequenced was naive CD4+ T cells from PBMCs. Regarding subset: CD45RA+ positively selected. This receptor was obtained from a man younger than 35 in good health. Some clones in this sample may be carry-over from other donors' samples. The rearrangement links TRBV5-1 to TRBJ2-7; possible D gene TRBD2, 6 bases. The CDR3: CASSLAAWGLRAEQYF. In DNA, the CDR3 is TGCGCCAGCAGCTTGGCAGCTTGGGGACTTAGGGCGGAGCAGTACTTC.